This T cell receptor (beta chain) was retrieved from a study of OX40 agonist ivuxolimab in advanced cancers. Germline V CDR1 and CDR2: KGHSH, LQKENI. This CDR3 has 16 residues. The V gene end was trimmed by 3 bases and the J gene end by 0 bases; junction bases not matched to a gene: 1. Details on this clone: In the same sample, other DNA sequences code for this CDR3.

Some clones are missing from TCRdb's copy, which holds only in-frame ones; the method was immunoSEQ multiplex PCR. The sample consists of approximately 70,000 clones, around four fifths of them appearing once. This TCR was recovered from an adult with an advanced solid tumor such as melanoma, head and neck, liver or kidney cancer. This sequence joins TRBV18 and TRBJ2-1; 11 bases match TRBD2. The sample here was CD4+ or CD8+ T cells sorted from blood, taken in a trial of the OX40 agonist ivuxolimab. CDR3 region: CASSPLAGGSYNEQFF. CDR3 DNA: TGTGCCAGCTCACCTCTAGCGGGGGGCTCCTACAATGAGCAGTTCTTC.